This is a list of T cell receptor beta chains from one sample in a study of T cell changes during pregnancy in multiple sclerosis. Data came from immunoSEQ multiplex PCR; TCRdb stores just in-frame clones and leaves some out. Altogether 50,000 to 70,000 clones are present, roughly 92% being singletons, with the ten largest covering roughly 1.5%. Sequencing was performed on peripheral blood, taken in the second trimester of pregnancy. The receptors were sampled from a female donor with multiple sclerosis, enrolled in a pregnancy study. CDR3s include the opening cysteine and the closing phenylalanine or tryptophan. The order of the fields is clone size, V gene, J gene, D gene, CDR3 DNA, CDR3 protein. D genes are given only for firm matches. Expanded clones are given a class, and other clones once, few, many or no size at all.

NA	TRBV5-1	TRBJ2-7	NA	TGCGCCAGCAGCTCAGGGGGGTCCTCGGTTCCCGAGCAGTACTTC	CASSSGGSSVPEQYF
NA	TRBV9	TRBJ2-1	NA	TGTGCCAGCAGCGTAGATGCACGCGGCCACAATGAGCAGTTCTTC	CASSVDARGHNEQFF
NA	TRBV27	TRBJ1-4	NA	TGTGCCAGCAGTCCAACGGGATGGACAGTCCCTAATGAAAAACTGTTTTTT	CASSPTGWTVPNEKLFF
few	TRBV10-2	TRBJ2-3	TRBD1	TGCGCCAGCAGTGGGGGACAGGGGGTTCGTAGCACAGATACGCAGTATTTT	CASSGGQGVRSTDTQYF
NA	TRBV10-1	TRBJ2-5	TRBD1	TGCGCCAGCAGTGAGCCAGGGGGCCAGGAGACCCAGTACTTC	CASSEPGGQETQYF
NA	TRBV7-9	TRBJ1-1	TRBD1	TGTGCCAGCAGCCCCCTGCGGGACAGGGCTTCCATGAACACTGAAGCTTTCTTT	CASSPLRDRASMNTEAFF
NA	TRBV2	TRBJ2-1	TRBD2	TGTGCCAGCAGTAGGGCTAGCGGGAGAGGTGAGCAGTTCTTC	CASSRASGRGEQFF
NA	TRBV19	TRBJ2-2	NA	TGTGCCAGTATTGCGGGAAGGAACACCGGGGAGCTGTTTTTT	CASIAGRNTGELFF
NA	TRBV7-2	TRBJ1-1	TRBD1	TGTGCCAGCAGCCCCGAACAGGGGGGGTTAGAAGCTTTCTTT	CASSPEQGGLEAFF
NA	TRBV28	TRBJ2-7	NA	TGTGCCAGCATTGGGGTGGGGGGGCTGCGGATTTACGAGCAGTACTTC	CASIGVGGLRIYEQYF